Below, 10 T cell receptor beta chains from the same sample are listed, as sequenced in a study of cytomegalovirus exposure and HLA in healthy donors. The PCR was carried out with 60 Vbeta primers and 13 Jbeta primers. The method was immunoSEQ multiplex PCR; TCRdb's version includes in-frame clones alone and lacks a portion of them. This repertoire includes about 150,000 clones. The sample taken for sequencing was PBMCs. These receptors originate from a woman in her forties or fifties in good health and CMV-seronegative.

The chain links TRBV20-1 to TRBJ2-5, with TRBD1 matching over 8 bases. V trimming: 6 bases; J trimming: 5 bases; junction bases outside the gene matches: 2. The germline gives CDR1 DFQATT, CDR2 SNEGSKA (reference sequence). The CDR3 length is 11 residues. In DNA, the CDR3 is TGCAGTGCGAGACAGGGGGAGACCCAGTACTTC. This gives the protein CSARQGETQYF.

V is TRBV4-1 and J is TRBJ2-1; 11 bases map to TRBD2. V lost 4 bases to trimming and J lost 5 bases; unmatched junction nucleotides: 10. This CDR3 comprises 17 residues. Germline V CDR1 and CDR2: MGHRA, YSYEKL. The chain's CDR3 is CASSPRSGGASDNEQFF. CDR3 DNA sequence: TGCGCCAGCAGCCCCCGTAGCGGGGGGGCGTCCGACAATGAGCAGTTCTTC.

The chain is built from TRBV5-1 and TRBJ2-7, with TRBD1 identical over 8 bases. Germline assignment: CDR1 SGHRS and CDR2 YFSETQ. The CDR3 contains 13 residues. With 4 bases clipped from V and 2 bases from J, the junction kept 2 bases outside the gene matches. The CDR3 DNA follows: TGCGCCAGCAGCGCGGGACAGGCCTACGAGCAGTACTTC. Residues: CASSAGQAYEQYF.

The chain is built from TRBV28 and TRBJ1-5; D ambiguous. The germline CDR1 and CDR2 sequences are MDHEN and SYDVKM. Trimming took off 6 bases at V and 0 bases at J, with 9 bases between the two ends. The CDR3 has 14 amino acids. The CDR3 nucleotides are TGTGCCAGCAGAACGACTTATAGCAATCAGCCCCAGCATTTT. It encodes CASRTTYSNQPQHF.

This chain's CDR3 is CASSEARAAGNTIYF. The CDR3 DNA follows: TGTGCCAGCAGTGAAGCGCGGGCGGCTGGAAACACCATATATTTT. V is TRBV2 and J is TRBJ1-3; D ambiguous. Germline lookup yields CDR1 SNHLY and CDR2 FYNNEI. The CDR3 is made up of 15 amino acids. V was trimmed by 0 bases and J by 2 bases, leaving 8 bases between them.

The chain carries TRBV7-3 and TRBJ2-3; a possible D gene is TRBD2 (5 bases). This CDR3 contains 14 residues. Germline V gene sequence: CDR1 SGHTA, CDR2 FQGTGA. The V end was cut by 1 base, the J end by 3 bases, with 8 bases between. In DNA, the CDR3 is TGTGCCAGCAGCTTAAAGAGCGGTACAGATACGCAGTATTTT. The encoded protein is CASSLKSGTDTQYF.

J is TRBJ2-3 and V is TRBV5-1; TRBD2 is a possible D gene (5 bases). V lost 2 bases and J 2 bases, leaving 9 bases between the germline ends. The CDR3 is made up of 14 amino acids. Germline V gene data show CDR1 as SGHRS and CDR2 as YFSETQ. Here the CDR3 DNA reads TGCGCCAGCAGCTTCAGCGGTGACACAGATACGCAGTATTTT. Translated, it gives CASSFSGDTDTQYF.

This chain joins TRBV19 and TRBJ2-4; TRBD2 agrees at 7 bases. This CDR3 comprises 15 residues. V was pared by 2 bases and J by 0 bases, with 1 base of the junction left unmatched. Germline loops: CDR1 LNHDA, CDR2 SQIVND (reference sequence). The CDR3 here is CASSISSGAKNIQYF. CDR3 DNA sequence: TGTGCCAGTAGTATATCTAGCGGAGCCAAAAACATTCAGTACTTC.

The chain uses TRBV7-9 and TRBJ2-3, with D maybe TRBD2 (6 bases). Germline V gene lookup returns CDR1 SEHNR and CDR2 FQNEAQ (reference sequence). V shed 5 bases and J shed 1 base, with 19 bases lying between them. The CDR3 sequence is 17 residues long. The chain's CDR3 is CASSRGNRGMGTDTQYF. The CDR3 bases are TGTGCCAGCAGCCGAGGAAACCGGGGGATGGGCACAGATACGCAGTATTTT.

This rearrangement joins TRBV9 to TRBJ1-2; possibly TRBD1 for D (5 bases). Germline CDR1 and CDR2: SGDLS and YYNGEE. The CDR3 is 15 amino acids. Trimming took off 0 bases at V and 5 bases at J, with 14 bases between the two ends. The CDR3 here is CASSVEVGGRYGYTF. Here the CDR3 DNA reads TGTGCCAGCAGCGTAGAAGTCGGGGGGAGATATGGCTACACCTTC.